This T cell receptor beta chain was identified during a study of cytomegalovirus exposure and HLA in healthy donors. The wider study: The 110 or so validation repertoires used a platform that matched the one used for the approximately 620 first-cohort repertoires, as a later analysis reported.

In this sample, this clone turned up a few times. The method was immunoSEQ multiplex PCR; TCRdb's version includes in-frame clones alone and lacks a portion of them. This table has 190,000 or so clones, 84% appearing once. This CDR3 is 15 amino acids long. CDR1 and CDR2 (germline): KGHSH, LQKENI. Losses at the gene ends were 3 bases for V and 7 bases for J; bases not matched to a gene: 6. The chain recombines TRBV18 with TRBJ1-4; 9 nucleotides align to TRBD1. This clonotype was obtained from a woman aged 18-29 years in good health and CMV-seropositive. Sequencing input: PBMCs. In nucleotides, the CDR3 is TGTGCCAGCTCACCCCCCGGGACAGGGCGTGAAAAACTGTTTTTT. Translation gives CASSPPGTGREKLFF.